The present TCR beta chain was sequenced within a study of sequential checkpoint blockade in melanoma. Treatment denoted: randomized to nivolumab then ipilimumab (arm A) or the reverse (arm B). The CDR3 covers 16 residues. CDR1 MDHEN and CDR2 SYDVKM come from the germline V gene. V lost 3 bases to trimming and J lost 3 bases; unmatched junction nucleotides: 10. Produced via immunoSEQ multiplex PCR; TCRdb's table is partial and in-frame only. Found here are 20,000 or so clones, about 80% of them singletons; the top ten hold 38%. V gene TRBV28 combines with J gene TRBJ1-2; 7 bases agree with TRBD1. The receptor was isolated from a human donor with melanoma. Sequencing used CD8+ T cells sorted from blood (inferred from file names), obtained from a patient given nivolumab and ipilimumab in sequence. CDR3 in DNA: TGTGCCAGCAGTTTGTTCTTGGCAGGGGGGCACTATGGCTACACCTTC. It is translated as CASSLFLAGGHYGYTF.